Below are 17 T cell receptor beta chains sequenced from a single sample in a study of shared clonotypes between healthy human individuals. Repertoires were generated with immunoSEQ multiplex PCR, while TCRdb's copy carries only in-frame clones and drops some. The data hold about 2 million clones, with roughly 94% observed a single time. The source material was naive CD4+ T cells sorted from blood. Subset of the sample: CD45RA+ positively selected. The source of these receptors is a man younger than 30 in good health.

The chain joins TRBV5-1 to TRBJ2-3; no firm D call. V was cut by 0 bases and J by 3 bases, with 8 bases left in between. Germline CDR1 reads SGHRS; CDR2 reads YFSETQ. The CDR3 spans 14 residues. As DNA, the CDR3 is TGCGCCAGCAGCTTGGGTGAGTGGACAGATACGCAGTATTTT. This translates into CASSLGEWTDTQYF.

This chain links TRBV11-2 with TRBJ2-1, with D hard to call. Between the trimmed V and J ends, which lost 4 bases and 14 bases, there was a span of 12 bases. CDR1 and CDR2 from the germline V gene are SGHAT and FQNNGV. The CDR3 has 11 residues. The CDR3 protein is CASSSGPAEFF. As DNA, the CDR3 is TGTGCCAGCAGCTCCGGTCCGGCGGAGTTCTTC.

The chain joins TRBV2 to TRBJ2-7, with 9 bases aligning to TRBD1. The V gene's germline CDR1 is SNHLY and CDR2 FYNNEI. The CDR3 is made up of 14 amino acids. After removal of 9 bases from V and 4 bases from J, the junction contained 10 bases not matched to a gene. CDR3 protein: CASVSGTGLYEQYF. Here the CDR3 DNA reads TGTGCCAGTGTGTCCGGGACAGGGTTATACGAGCAGTACTTC. The complete variable domain, with remaining parts taken from reference TRBV2 and TRBJ2-7, reads EPEVTQTPSHQVTQMGQEVILRCVPISNHLYFYWYRQILGQKVEFLVSFYNNEISEKSEIFDDQFSVERPDGSNFTLKIRSTKLEDSAMYFCASVSGTGLYEQYFGPGTRLTVT.

The chain carries TRBV11-2 and TRBJ2-2; possibly TRBD1 or TRBD2 for D (6 bases each). Trimming removed 1 base from V and 14 bases from J, with 14 bases in between. CDR1 is SGHAT and CDR2 is FQNNGV in the germline V gene. The CDR3 has 13 residues. The CDR3 coding sequence is TGTGCCAGCAGCTTAGTCTTCTCGGGGGCCCTGTTTTTT. Protein: CASSLVFSGALFF.

The V gene is TRBV29-1, the J gene TRBJ2-7; 11 bases are shared with TRBD2. The V gene's germline CDR1 is SQVTM and CDR2 ANQGSEA. CDR3 size: 13 residues. The ends lost 6 bases at V and 6 bases at J; junction bases unmatched: 7. For the CDR3, the DNA is TGCAGCGTCCGGGTAGCGGGGGGGCGCGAGCAGTACTTC. Protein product: CSVRVAGGREQYF.

V gene TRBV7-3 combines with J gene TRBJ2-1, with TRBD2 matching over 7 bases. J gave up 7 bases and V 0 bases, and 0 bases lay outside the gene matches. Germline CDR1 is SGHTA and CDR2 is FQGTGA. This CDR3 region has 13 residues. DNA of the CDR3: TGTGCCAGCAGCTTAACACTAGCGAATGAGCAGTTCTTC. Amino acids: CASSLTLANEQFF.

This chain uses TRBV27 with TRBJ2-3, with 9 bases matching TRBD1. With 5 bases clipped from V and 3 bases from J, the junction kept 3 bases outside the gene matches. From germline, CDR1 is MNHEY and CDR2 SMNVEV (reference sequence). This CDR3 contains 14 residues. This CDR3 is CASSPGTGTDTQYF. In nucleotides, the CDR3 is TGTGCCAGCAGTCCAGGGACAGGGACAGATACGCAGTATTTT.

The chain couples TRBV30 to TRBJ1-1; TRBD1 aligns across 7 bases. Germline CDR1 is GTSNPN and CDR2 is SVGIG (reference sequence). This CDR3 has 12 residues. Unmatched junction bases numbered 13, after V lost 8 bases and J lost 10 bases. CDR3 coding DNA: TGTGCCCGTGGACAGGTTGGACTTGCAGCTTTCTTT. It specifies CARGQVGLAAFF. The whole variable domain, filled in from reference TRBV30 and TRBJ1-1, reads SQTIHQWPATLVQPVGSPLSLECTVEGTSNPNLYWYRQAAGRGLQLLFYSVGIGQISSEVPQNLSASRPQDRQFILSSKKLLLSDSGFYLCARGQVGLAAFFGQGTRLTVV.

The rearrangement uses TRBV5-1 and TRBJ2-2; 8 bases match TRBD1. Germline V gene lookup returns CDR1 SGHRS and CDR2 YFSETQ. After removal of 4 bases from V and 4 bases from J, the junction contained 9 bases not matched to a gene. The CDR3 covers 16 residues. The CDR3 DNA follows: TGCGCCAGCAGCCGGACAGGGAGAGCCGGCACCGGGGAGCTGTTTTTT. Amino acid sequence: CASSRTGRAGTGELFF.

This chain links TRBV13 with TRBJ2-7, with TRBD1 identical over 8 bases. The germline V gene has CDR1 PRHDT and CDR2 FYEKMQ (reference sequence). V shed 4 bases and J 3 bases; nucleotides not matched to a gene: 5. The CDR3 loop spans 14 amino acids. CDR3 coding DNA: TGTGCCAGCAGCTCAGGGGGCATAAGCTACGAGCAGTACTTC. Amino acid sequence: CASSSGGISYEQYF.

This chain uses TRBV5-1 with TRBJ2-7, with TRBD1 matching over 8 bases. Germline CDR1 reads SGHRS; CDR2 reads YFSETQ. V trimming: 7 bases; J trimming: 5 bases; junction bases outside the gene matches: 14. The CDR3 is 15 amino acids. CDR3 bases: TGCGCCAGCTCTCCCAATCAGGGGGCGGGCGACGAGCAGTACTTC. This encodes CASSPNQGAGDEQYF.

The V call is TRBV18, the J call TRBJ2-1, with 7 bases lining up with TRBD2. Germline V lookup: CDR1 KGHSH, CDR2 LQKENI. The CDR3 runs to 15 residues. Trimming at V came to 4 bases and at J to 8 bases, leaving 11 bases not matched to a gene. The CDR3 DNA follows: TGTGCCAGCTCACTGGGCCCGGGGGGAATCGATGAGCAGTTCTTC. Protein product: CASSLGPGGIDEQFF.

The chain couples TRBV28 to TRBJ1-2, with 9 bases fitting TRBD1. With V trimmed by 7 bases and J by 2 bases, 14 bases remained unmatched. CDR1 MDHEN and CDR2 SYDVKM come from the germline V gene. The CDR3 is 17 residues long. CDR3: CASTGAPGQGINYGYTF. The CDR3 DNA follows: TGTGCCAGCACCGGGGCTCCGGGACAGGGAATAAACTATGGCTACACCTTC.

In DNA, the CDR3 is TGTGCCTGGAAAATGGGAGGGCCGGGTGAGACCCAGTACTTC. It codes for CAWKMGGPGETQYF. The chain carries TRBV30 and TRBJ2-5; 7 bases fit TRBD2. This CDR3 is built from 14 residues. The ends lost 4 bases at V and 5 bases at J; junction bases unmatched: 10. CDR1 is GTSNPN, CDR2 SVGIG, per germline (reference sequence).

The rearrangement links TRBV5-4 to TRBJ1-2; 7 nucleotides agree with TRBD1. V lost 0 bases to trimming and J lost 2 bases; unmatched junction nucleotides: 4. This CDR3 is 15 amino acids long. Germline V gene lookup returns CDR1 SGHNT and CDR2 YYREEE (reference sequence). CDR3 DNA: TGTGCCAGCAGCTTGGAGGGGGCAGGAAACTATGGCTACACCTTC. Translated: CASSLEGAGNYGYTF.

The rearrangement uses TRBV6-1 and TRBJ1-5; tentative D call: TRBD1 (5 bases). CDR1 and CDR2 (germline): MNHNS, SASEGT. V gave up 6 bases and J gave up 5 bases, with 8 bases separating them. This CDR3 spans 12 amino acids. CDR3 residues: CASSWGDQPQHF. CDR3 DNA sequence: TGTGCCAGCAGCTGGGGGGATCAGCCCCAGCATTTT.

The chain combines TRBV13 with TRBJ1-1; 7 positions agree with TRBD1. Germline V gives CDR1 PRHDT, CDR2 FYEKMQ (reference sequence). The V and J ends lost 5 bases and 1 base, in that order; junction bases with no gene match: 4. The CDR3 is 14 residues long. CDR3 coding DNA: TGTGCCAGCAGCCAGGGACAGAAGAACACTGAAGCTTTCTTT. Translation gives CASSQGQKNTEAFF.